These T cell receptor beta chains were read from a single sample in a study of shared clonotypes between healthy human individuals. Profiled with immunoSEQ multiplex PCR; TCRdb holds only in-frame clones, not every one. The data contain about 2.1 million clones, over 85% of them seen just once; the ten biggest clones take up more than 1.5%. Sequencing was carried out using naive CD8+ T cells from PBMCs. The receptors were gathered from a man between 18 and 35 years old in good health. Some clones in this sample may be carry-over from other donors' samples. Both conserved end residues are part of each CDR3. The D gene is left open where the match is weak. The size of a clone is reported for some rows only, either as once, few or many, or as a class for expanded clones.

clone_size	d_call	v_call	j_call	cdr3_aa	cdr3_nt
NA	NA	TRBV11-2	TRBJ1-2	CASSSSGGYTF	TGTGCCAGCAGCTCGTCAGGTGGCTACACCTTC
NA	TRBD1	TRBV7-2	TRBJ2-7	CASSTTGQGYEQYF	TGTGCCAGCAGCACAACGGGACAGGGGTACGAGCAGTACTTC
NA	TRBD2	TRBV9	TRBJ2-3	CASSELAGGRDTQYF	TGTGCCAGCAGCGAACTAGCGGGAGGTAGGGATACGCAGTATTTT
NA	NA	TRBV28	TRBJ2-1	CASSLRAPTDEQFF	TGTGCCAGCAGTTTAAGGGCCCCCACCGATGAGCAGTTCTTC
NA	NA	TRBV7-6	TRBJ2-7	CASSRGRENAYEQYF	TGTGCCAGCAGCCGAGGACGGGAAAATGCCTACGAGCAGTACTTC
NA	TRBD2	TRBV28	TRBJ2-3	CASSLSPLAGGTDTQYF	TGTGCCAGCAGTTTATCCCCTCTCGCGGGAGGTACAGATACGCAGTATTTT
once	TRBD2	TRBV11-2	TRBJ2-1	CASSWGTSGSNEQFF	TGTGCCAGCAGCTGGGGGACTAGCGGGAGCAATGAGCAGTTCTTC
NA	TRBD2	TRBV19	TRBJ2-5	CAMELAGNQETQYF	TGTGCCATGGAACTAGCGGGGAACCAAGAGACCCAGTACTTC
NA	TRBD2	TRBV19	TRBJ2-7	CASSTTSGSNEQYF	TGTGCCAGTAGTACTACTAGCGGGAGCAACGAGCAGTACTTC
NA	NA	TRBV19	TRBJ2-1	CASSIGGNRYNEQFF	TGTGCCAGTAGTATCGGAGGGAACCGCTACAATGAGCAGTTCTTC
NA	NA	TRBV28	TRBJ1-5	CASSTFPPGPQHF	TGTGCCAGCAGCACATTTCCCCCAGGGCCCCAGCATTTT
NA	NA	TRBV4-1	TRBJ1-5	CASSHLLGTTQPQHF	TGCGCCAGCAGCCACCTCCTTGGGACAACTCAGCCCCAGCATTTT
NA	NA	TRBV5-1	TRBJ2-7	CASSLGGGSSYEQYF	TGCGCCAGCAGCTTGGGTGGGGGGAGTTCGTACGAGCAGTACTTC
NA	TRBD2	TRBV5-1	TRBJ2-7	CASSFLQQLAGTYEQYF	TGCGCCAGCAGCTTTCTCCAACAACTAGCGGGGACCTACGAGCAGTACTTC
NA	TRBD1	TRBV28	TRBJ2-3	CASNQTGAKDTQYF	TGTGCCAGCAACCAGACAGGGGCGAAAGATACGCAGTATTTT
NA	TRBD2	TRBV28	TRBJ2-1	CASTLRTSGTDEQFF	TGTGCCAGCACCCTGAGGACTAGCGGGACGGATGAGCAGTTCTTC
NA	NA	TRBV9	TRBJ2-7	CASSVSPGYEQYF	TGTGCCAGCAGCGTATCCCCGGGCTACGAGCAGTACTTC
NA	NA	TRBV11-2	TRBJ2-1	CASNLGYYNEQFF	TGTGCCAGCAACCTGGGATACTACAATGAGCAGTTCTTC
NA	NA	TRBV19	TRBJ1-3	CASSLVPYSGNTIYF	TGTGCCAGTAGCCTCGTCCCCTACTCTGGAAACACCATATATTTT
NA	NA	TRBV4-1	TRBJ1-5	CASSLTTGTNQPQHF	TGCGCCAGCAGCCTGACGACCGGGACCAATCAGCCCCAGCATTTT
NA	TRBD2	TRBV7-2	TRBJ2-1	CASSLAAGGPSNEQFF	TGTGCCAGCAGCTTAGCGGCGGGAGGGCCGAGCAATGAGCAGTTCTTC
once	NA	TRBV10-3	TRBJ2-5	CAISEETTQETQYF	TGTGCCATCAGTGAGGAGACTACCCAAGAGACCCAGTACTTC
NA	NA	TRBV13	TRBJ1-2	CASSLGKGRWNGYTF	TGTGCCAGCAGCTTAGGGAAGGGACGCTGGAATGGCTACACCTTC
NA	TRBD1	TRBV11-2	TRBJ1-2	CASSLGAGTDYGYTF	TGTGCCAGCAGCTTAGGGGCCGGGACAGACTATGGCTACACCTTC
NA	NA	TRBV29-1	TRBJ2-1	CSVRLNGEQFF	TGCAGCGTAAGACTAAATGGTGAGCAGTTCTTC
NA	NA	TRBV7-9	TRBJ2-1	CASSLDRVEQFF	TGTGCCAGCAGCTTAGACAGGGTGGAGCAGTTCTTC
NA	TRBD1	TRBV28	TRBJ1-5	CASSQGVSLQPQHF	TGTGCCAGCAGTCAGGGGGTATCGCTTCAGCCCCAGCATTTT
NA	NA	TRBV5-1	TRBJ2-2	CASSWVERTVNTGELFF	TGCGCCAGCAGCTGGGTGGAAAGGACGGTGAACACCGGGGAGCTGTTTTTT
NA	NA	TRBV7-9	TRBJ2-7	CASSHVTSLGEQYF	TGTGCCAGCAGCCACGTCACTAGTCTTGGCGAGCAGTACTTC
NA	NA	TRBV21-1	TRBJ1-1	CASSRTWDNNNTEAFF	TGTGCCAGCAGCCGGACGTGGGACAACAATAACACTGAAGCTTTCTTT
NA	TRBD2	TRBV30	TRBJ2-7	CAWSVLAGGAYEQYF	TGTGCCTGGAGTGTACTAGCGGGAGGGGCCTACGAGCAGTACTTC
NA	NA	TRBV19	TRBJ2-7	CASSMFTTDSYEQYF	TGTGCCAGTAGTATGTTTACGACCGACTCCTACGAGCAGTACTTC
NA	TRBD1	TRBV29-1	TRBJ1-2	CSVKAGGPYGYTF	TGCAGCGTGAAAGCAGGGGGCCCCTATGGCTACACCTTC
NA	NA	TRBV5-5	TRBJ2-7	CASSQETGSSYEQYF	TGTGCCAGCAGCCAGGAAACAGGGAGCTCCTACGAGCAGTACTTC
NA	NA	TRBV5-6	TRBJ2-3	CASSLSGFSTDTQYF	TGTGCCAGCAGCCTGTCAGGATTTAGCACAGATACGCAGTATTTT
NA	TRBD1	TRBV4-2	TRBJ1-1	CASSHNRGRSEAFF	TGTGCCAGCAGCCATAACAGGGGGCGTTCGGAAGCTTTCTTT
NA	NA	TRBV4-1	TRBJ2-5	CASSPNQGIGETQYF	TGCGCCAGCAGCCCGAACCAGGGGATAGGGGAGACCCAGTACTTC